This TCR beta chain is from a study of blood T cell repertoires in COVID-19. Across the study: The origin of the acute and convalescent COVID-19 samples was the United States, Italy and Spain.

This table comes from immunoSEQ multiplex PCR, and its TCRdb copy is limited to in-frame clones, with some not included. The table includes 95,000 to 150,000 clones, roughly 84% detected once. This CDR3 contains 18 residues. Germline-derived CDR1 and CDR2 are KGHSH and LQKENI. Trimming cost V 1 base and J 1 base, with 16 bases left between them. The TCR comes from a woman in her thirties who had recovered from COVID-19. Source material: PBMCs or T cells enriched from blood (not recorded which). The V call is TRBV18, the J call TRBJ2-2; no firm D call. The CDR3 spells CASSPLLNYFRNTGELFF. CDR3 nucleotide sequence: TGTGCCAGCTCACCACTTTTAAACTACTTTCGGAACACCGGGGAGCTGTTTTTT.